This TCR beta chain was identified in a study of CD8 T cells in Susac syndrome. The multiple sclerosis control group was made up of treatment-naive patients with stable or active relapsing-remitting disease. Negative isolation yielded CD4+ and CD8+ T cells, and FACS enriched TEMRA cells. CDR1 is MDHEN, CDR2 SYDVKM, per germline. The CDR3 extends over 15 amino acids. V trimming: 5 bases; J trimming: 2 bases; junction bases outside the gene matches: 8. After extraction with the RNeasy kit, about 0.45 to 1 ug of the RNA was reverse transcribed using random hexamers. A single record per CDR3 protein comes from TCRdb applying MiXCR to the immunoSEQ multiplex PCR reads. This sample has roughly 200,000 distinct CDR3 sequences, with almost 96% found just once.

The sample taken for sequencing was CD4+ T cells from PBMCs. The origin of this receptor is a human donor with multiple sclerosis. The chain has TRBV28 and TRBJ2-5, with 7 bases aligning to TRBD1. CDR3 sequence reads: CASSQYRDRQETQYF. The CDR3 nucleotides are TGTGCCAGCAGTCAATACCGGGACAGACAAGAGACCCAGTACTTC.